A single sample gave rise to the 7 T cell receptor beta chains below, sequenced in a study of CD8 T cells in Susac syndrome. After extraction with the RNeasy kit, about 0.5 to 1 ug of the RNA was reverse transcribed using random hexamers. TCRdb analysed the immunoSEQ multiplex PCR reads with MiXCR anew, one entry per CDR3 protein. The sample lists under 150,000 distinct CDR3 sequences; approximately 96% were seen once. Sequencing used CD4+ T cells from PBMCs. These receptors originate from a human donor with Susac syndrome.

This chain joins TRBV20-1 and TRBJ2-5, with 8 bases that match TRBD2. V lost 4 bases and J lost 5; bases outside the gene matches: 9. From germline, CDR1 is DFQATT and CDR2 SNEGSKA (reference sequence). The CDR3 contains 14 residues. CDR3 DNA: TGCAGTGCTAAGAGCGGGGGATGGGATGAGACCCAGTACTTC. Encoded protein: CSAKSGGWDETQYF.

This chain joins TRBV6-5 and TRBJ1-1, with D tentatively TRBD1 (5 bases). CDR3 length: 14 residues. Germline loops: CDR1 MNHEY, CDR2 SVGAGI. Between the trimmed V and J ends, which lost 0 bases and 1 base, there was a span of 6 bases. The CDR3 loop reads CASSYSGANTEAFF. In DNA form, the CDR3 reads TGTGCCAGCAGTTACTCCGGGGCGAACACTGAAGCTTTCTTT.

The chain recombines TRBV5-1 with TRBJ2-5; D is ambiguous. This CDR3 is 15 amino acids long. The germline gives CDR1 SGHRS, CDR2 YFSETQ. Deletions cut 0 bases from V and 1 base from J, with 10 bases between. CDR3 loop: CASSLAVSTQETQYF. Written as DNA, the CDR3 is TGCGCCAGCAGCTTGGCGGTCAGTACCCAAGAGACCCAGTACTTC.

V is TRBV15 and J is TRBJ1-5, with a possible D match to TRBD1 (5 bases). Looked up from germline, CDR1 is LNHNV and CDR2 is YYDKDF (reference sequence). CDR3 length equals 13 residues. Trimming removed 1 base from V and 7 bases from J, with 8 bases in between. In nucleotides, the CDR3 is TGTGCCACCAGCAGAGCCGGGGACCAGCCCCAGCATTTT. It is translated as CATSRAGDQPQHF.

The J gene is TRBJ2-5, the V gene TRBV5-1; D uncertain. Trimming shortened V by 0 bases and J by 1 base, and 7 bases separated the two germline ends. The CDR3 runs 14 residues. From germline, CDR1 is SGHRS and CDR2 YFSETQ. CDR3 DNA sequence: TGCGCCAGCAGCTTGGCGGCCCGCCAAGAGACCCAGTACTTC. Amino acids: CASSLAARQETQYF.

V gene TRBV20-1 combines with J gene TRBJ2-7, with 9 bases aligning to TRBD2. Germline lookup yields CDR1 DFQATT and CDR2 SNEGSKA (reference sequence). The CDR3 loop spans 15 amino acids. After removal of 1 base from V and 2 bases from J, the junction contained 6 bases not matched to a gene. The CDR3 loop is CSARASSGNAYEQYF. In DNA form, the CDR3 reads TGCAGTGCTAGAGCTTCTAGCGGGAATGCCTACGAGCAGTACTTC.

The chain's CDR3 is CASSSRTSLETQYF. Written as DNA, the CDR3 is TGTGCCAGCAGCTCAAGGACTAGTCTGGAGACCCAGTACTTC. The V gene is TRBV7-9, the J gene TRBJ2-5, with 7 positions matching TRBD2. The junction had 7 bases not matched to a gene; V was cut back by 4 bases and J by 5 bases. There are 14 residues in the CDR3. Germline V CDR1 and CDR2: SEHNR, FQNEAQ (reference sequence).